This T cell receptor (beta chain) is drawn from a study of cytomegalovirus exposure and HLA in healthy donors. Trimming shortened V by 5 bases and J by 0 bases, and 13 bases separated the two germline ends. Germline V gene sequence: CDR1 LNHDA, CDR2 SQIVND (reference sequence). The CDR3 spans 15 residues. PCR amplification relied on 60 Vbeta primers (plus 13 Jbeta primers). Method: immunoSEQ multiplex PCR; TCRdb's copy keeps in-frame clones and lacks some. The repertoire table contains 130,000 or so clones. Study-level points and caveats: The authors later found TCR association rates varying by HLA locus, with DRB1 most and HLA-C fewest.

On this clone itself: Its antigen is still unknown.

V gene TRBV19 combines with J gene TRBJ1-1; a possible D gene is TRBD1 (6 bases). Sequencing was carried out using PBMCs. The clonotype was recovered from a woman in her late teens or twenties in good health and CMV-seronegative. In DNA form, the CDR3 reads TGTGCCAGTAGTTTATCCGGACAGCTGAACACTGAAGCTTTCTTT. Translation gives CASSLSGQLNTEAFF.